This TCR beta chain derives from a study of cytomegalovirus exposure and HLA in healthy donors. General observations from the study: Specific recognition of CMV antigens was confirmed in vitro for a few chains (all CMV-associated). A link between a missense DCLRE1C variant and TCR beta V- and J-gene trimming emerged from a later analysis. Rare sequences made up most TCRs, while some public TCRs were found in many donors.

This clone was counted only a few times. Its specificity is not known. Each donor was nominally healthy when sampled (though unrecorded immune exposures were likely). This CDR3 has 14 amino acids. Trimming cost V 9 bases and J 10 bases; bases outside gene matches: 11. The germline V gene encodes CDR1 LNHDA and CDR2 SQIVND (reference sequence). 60 Vbeta and 13 Jbeta primers were used in PCR. Some clones are missing from TCRdb's copy, which holds only in-frame ones; the method was immunoSEQ multiplex PCR. The sample has about 120,000 clones, approximately 80% seen once. The chain has TRBV19 and TRBJ2-1, with 11 bases fitting TRBD2. This clonotype was sampled from a woman between 18 and 29 years old in good health and CMV-seronegative. The specimen was PBMCs. Written as DNA, the CDR3 is TGTGCCAGGACACCCACTAGCGGGAGTGTCGAGCAGTTCTTC. Encoded protein: CARTPTSGSVEQFF.